These T cell receptor beta chains were read from a single sample in a study of blood T cell repertoires in COVID-19. TCRdb's table, derived via immunoSEQ multiplex PCR, lists solely in-frame clones and lacks some. This table holds fewer than 500,000 clones, 85% to 90% found once. The sequencing input was PBMCs or T cells enriched from blood (not recorded which). The source is a man under 40 who had recovered from COVID-19. CDR3s include the opening cysteine and the closing phenylalanine or tryptophan. Each record gives: clone size, D gene, J gene, V gene, CDR3 DNA, CDR3 protein. The D gene is left open where the match is weak. Some rows mark clone size as missing; the rest say once, few, many or name a class of expanded clone.

abundance: .
d_gene: .
j_gene: TRBJ1-1
v_gene: TRBV18
CDR3nt: TGTGCCAGCTCATCGCTTACTAGCACTGAAGCTTTCTTT
CDR3aa: CASSSLTSTEAFF

abundance: .
d_gene: .
j_gene: TRBJ2-1
v_gene: TRBV19
CDR3nt: TGTGCCAGTAGAGCGAGGAGCTCCTACAATGAGCAGTTCTTC
CDR3aa: CASRARSSYNEQFF

abundance: .
d_gene: .
j_gene: TRBJ2-1
v_gene: TRBV2
CDR3nt: TGTGCCAGCAGAGCCGTGTCCTCCTACAATGAGCAGTTCTTC
CDR3aa: CASRAVSSYNEQFF

abundance: .
d_gene: TRBD1
j_gene: TRBJ1-1
v_gene: TRBV2
CDR3nt: TGTGCCAGCAGCTGGGACAGGAACTTAGTGAACACTGAAGCTTTCTTT
CDR3aa: CASSWDRNLVNTEAFF

abundance: .
d_gene: .
j_gene: TRBJ2-7
v_gene: TRBV3-1/TRBV3-2
CDR3nt: TGTGCCAGCAGCCAAGAAGTGGCAGCGAGCCCCGAGCAGTACTTC
CDR3aa: CASSQEVAASPEQYF

abundance: .
d_gene: .
j_gene: TRBJ1-4
v_gene: TRBV11-2
CDR3nt: TGTGCCAGCAGCTTATCGGGGGGATATAATGAAAAACTGTTTTTT
CDR3aa: CASSLSGGYNEKLFF

abundance: once
d_gene: .
j_gene: TRBJ1-6
v_gene: TRBV27
CDR3nt: TGTGCCAGCAGTCCGACAGGCTCCGTCCTGAGTTCACCCCTCCACTTT
CDR3aa: CASSPTGSVLSSPLHF

abundance: .
d_gene: TRBD2
j_gene: TRBJ2-7
v_gene: TRBV12-3/TRBV12-4
CDR3nt: TGTGCCAGCAGTGTAGCGGGAGTCCGTGAGCAGTACTTC
CDR3aa: CASSVAGVREQYF

abundance: .
d_gene: .
j_gene: TRBJ1-5
v_gene: TRBV2
CDR3nt: TGTGCCAGCAGCCTAAACGAGGGTGTGGGCAATCAGCCCCAGCATTTT
CDR3aa: CASSLNEGVGNQPQHF

abundance: .
d_gene: .
j_gene: TRBJ2-2
v_gene: TRBV10-1
CDR3nt: TGCGCCAGCAGTGAGGACAGAAACACCGGGGAGCTGTTTTTT
CDR3aa: CASSEDRNTGELFF

abundance: .
d_gene: .
j_gene: TRBJ2-3
v_gene: TRBV11-2
CDR3nt: TGTGCCAGCAGCTTACGGAGCACAGATACGCAGTATTTT
CDR3aa: CASSLRSTDTQYF

abundance: .
d_gene: .
j_gene: TRBJ1-5
v_gene: TRBV28
CDR3nt: TGTGCCAGCAGCCCTTCAGGGAGGGGGGGGCCCCAGCATTTT
CDR3aa: CASSPSGRGGPQHF

abundance: .
d_gene: .
j_gene: TRBJ2-3
v_gene: TRBV20-1
CDR3nt: TGCAGTGAGCAGAGGGGGGATACGCAGTATTTT
CDR3aa: CSEQRGDTQYF

abundance: .
d_gene: TRBD1
j_gene: TRBJ2-6
v_gene: TRBV24-1
CDR3nt: TGTGCCACCAGTGAACAGGGGGCTGGGGCCAACGTCCTGACTTTC
CDR3aa: CATSEQGAGANVLTF

abundance: .
d_gene: .
j_gene: TRBJ2-2
v_gene: TRBV28
CDR3nt: TGTGCCAGCAATAGTTCCCCCGGGGAGCTGTTTTTT
CDR3aa: CASNSSPGELFF

abundance: .
d_gene: TRBD1
j_gene: TRBJ1-1
v_gene: TRBV5-8
CDR3nt: TGTGCCAGCAGCGCACTGGACAGGGGGATAGTTGAAGCTTTCTTT
CDR3aa: CASSALDRGIVEAFF

abundance: .
d_gene: TRBD1
j_gene: TRBJ1-1
v_gene: TRBV9
CDR3nt: TGTGCCAGCAGCTCTGGGACAGGGGTTCGGAACACTGAAGCTTTCTTT
CDR3aa: CASSSGTGVRNTEAFF

abundance: .
d_gene: TRBD1
j_gene: TRBJ2-7
v_gene: TRBV4-1
CDR3nt: TGCGCCAGCAGCCCATTCGACAGGGGAAGCGAGCAGTACTTC
CDR3aa: CASSPFDRGSEQYF

abundance: .
d_gene: .
j_gene: TRBJ1-5
v_gene: TRBV3-1/TRBV3-2
CDR3nt: TGTGCCAGCAGCCAAGCGGGGATCAATCAGCCCCAGCATTTT
CDR3aa: CASSQAGINQPQHF

abundance: .
d_gene: TRBD1
j_gene: TRBJ1-1
v_gene: TRBV18
CDR3nt: TGTGCCAGCTCACCAGGGACAGGGGTTGAAGCTTTCTTT
CDR3aa: CASSPGTGVEAFF

abundance: .
d_gene: .
j_gene: TRBJ1-1
v_gene: TRBV29-1
CDR3nt: TGCAGCGTTCGTCCGGTTTCGGGAACTGAAGCTTTCTTT
CDR3aa: CSVRPVSGTEAFF

abundance: .
d_gene: TRBD2
j_gene: TRBJ2-1
v_gene: TRBV15
CDR3nt: TGTGCCACCAGCAGAGATTTACGAGCTAGCGGGGGGGACAATGAGCAGTTCTTC
CDR3aa: CATSRDLRASGGDNEQFF

abundance: .
d_gene: TRBD1
j_gene: TRBJ2-2
v_gene: TRBV2
CDR3nt: TGTGCTCTCATCGGGGGACAGGAGATCGGGGAGCTGTTTTTT
CDR3aa: CALIGGQEIGELFF

abundance: .
d_gene: .
j_gene: TRBJ2-5
v_gene: TRBV9
CDR3nt: TGTGCCAGCAGCGTAGGAGACTTCGTCCAGTACTTC
CDR3aa: CASSVGDFVQYF

abundance: .
d_gene: .
j_gene: TRBJ2-7
v_gene: TRBV3-1/TRBV3-2
CDR3nt: TGTGCCAGCAGCCAAGGGGACTTCAAGCAGTACTTC
CDR3aa: CASSQGDFKQYF

abundance: .
d_gene: .
j_gene: TRBJ1-5
v_gene: TRBV6-5
CDR3nt: TGTGCCAGCAAGGGAGCGACAGGAGGCAATCAGCCCCAGCATTTT
CDR3aa: CASKGATGGNQPQHF

abundance: .
d_gene: .
j_gene: TRBJ2-1
v_gene: TRBV5-8
CDR3nt: TGTGCAGGCGGGACCTACAATGAGCAGTTCTTC
CDR3aa: CAGGTYNEQFF

abundance: .
d_gene: .
j_gene: TRBJ1-3
v_gene: TRBV12-3/TRBV12-4
CDR3nt: TGTGCCAGTTCGGGAAACACCATATATTTT
CDR3aa: CASSGNTIYF

abundance: .
d_gene: TRBD2
j_gene: TRBJ2-2
v_gene: TRBV5-1
CDR3nt: TGCGCCAGCAGCCCTCCCGGGACTAGCACCGGGGAGCTGTTTTTT
CDR3aa: CASSPPGTSTGELFF

abundance: .
d_gene: .
j_gene: TRBJ2-7
v_gene: TRBV12-5
CDR3nt: TGTGCTAGTGGTTTGACGAGTAGTACCGAGCAGTACTTC
CDR3aa: CASGLTSSTEQYF

abundance: .
d_gene: .
j_gene: TRBJ2-3
v_gene: TRBV18
CDR3nt: TGTGCCAGCTCACTCGAGCTAATTGGCACAGATACGCAGTATTTT
CDR3aa: CASSLELIGTDTQYF

abundance: .
d_gene: .
j_gene: TRBJ2-1
v_gene: TRBV18
CDR3nt: TGTGCCAGCTCACCTCTACAGACTAGAGGCCTTGTTAATGAGCAGTTCTTC
CDR3aa: CASSPLQTRGLVNEQFF

abundance: .
d_gene: TRBD1
j_gene: TRBJ2-3
v_gene: TRBV6-5
CDR3nt: TGTGCCTCCCGGGACAGGATCACAGATACGCAGTATTTT
CDR3aa: CASRDRITDTQYF

abundance: .
d_gene: TRBD2
j_gene: TRBJ2-7
v_gene: TRBV4-1
CDR3nt: TGCGCCAGCAGCCAAGCGGGGGGAGAGTACGAGCAGTACTTC
CDR3aa: CASSQAGGEYEQYF

abundance: .
d_gene: TRBD2
j_gene: TRBJ2-7
v_gene: TRBV28
CDR3nt: TGTGCCAGCGGGACTAGCGGGAGTGGGGCCTACGAGCAGTACTTC
CDR3aa: CASGTSGSGAYEQYF

abundance: .
d_gene: TRBD1
j_gene: TRBJ2-5
v_gene: TRBV7-6
CDR3nt: TGTGCCAGCAGCGCCTCACAGGGGGCAAGCCAAGAGACCCAGTACTTC
CDR3aa: CASSASQGASQETQYF

abundance: .
d_gene: TRBD1
j_gene: TRBJ1-1
v_gene: TRBV9
CDR3nt: TGTGCCAGCAGCGTAGTAGGGGGCAGGAACACTGAAGCTTTCTTT
CDR3aa: CASSVVGGRNTEAFF

abundance: .
d_gene: .
j_gene: TRBJ1-4
v_gene: TRBV7-9
CDR3nt: TGTGCCAGCAGCTTAGCGTTCGGTAATGAAAAACTGTTTTTT
CDR3aa: CASSLAFGNEKLFF

abundance: .
d_gene: TRBD2
j_gene: TRBJ2-3
v_gene: TRBV13
CDR3nt: TGTGCCAGCAGCAAACCGACTAGCGGGCTAACAGATACGCAGTATTTT
CDR3aa: CASSKPTSGLTDTQYF

abundance: .
d_gene: .
j_gene: TRBJ2-5
v_gene: TRBV7-9
CDR3nt: TGTGCCAGCAGCATTGCTACAGGGACCCAGTACTTC
CDR3aa: CASSIATGTQYF

abundance: .
d_gene: TRBD2
j_gene: TRBJ2-1
v_gene: TRBV5-1
CDR3nt: TGCGCCAGCAGCCAGATCCCGGGACTAGCGGGAGGGCGGACGGCCTACAATGAGCAGTTCTTC
CDR3aa: CASSQIPGLAGGRTAYNEQFF

abundance: .
d_gene: .
j_gene: TRBJ1-2
v_gene: TRBV19
CDR3nt: TGTGCCAGTAGTATCGACCAGGGTGGCGGCTACACCTTC
CDR3aa: CASSIDQGGGYTF

abundance: .
d_gene: TRBD1
j_gene: TRBJ2-7
v_gene: TRBV5-1
CDR3nt: TGCGCCAGCAGCTTGGGACAGGGGGTTTTCTACGAGCAGTACTTC
CDR3aa: CASSLGQGVFYEQYF

abundance: .
d_gene: TRBD2
j_gene: TRBJ2-5
v_gene: TRBV15
CDR3nt: TGTGCCACCAGACCGGGACTAGCTTCCGAGACCCAGTACTTC
CDR3aa: CATRPGLASETQYF

abundance: .
d_gene: .
j_gene: TRBJ2-2
v_gene: TRBV28
CDR3nt: TGTGCCAGCGGGCTTAAACAGGGAATGAACACCGGGGAGCTGTTTTTT
CDR3aa: CASGLKQGMNTGELFF

abundance: .
d_gene: TRBD2
j_gene: TRBJ2-3
v_gene: TRBV5-1
CDR3nt: TGCGCCAGCAGCATTATAGGACAGGGGACTAGCGGGAGTATCGAGTCAGATACGCAGTATTTT
CDR3aa: CASSIIGQGTSGSIESDTQYF

abundance: .
d_gene: TRBD2
j_gene: TRBJ2-1
v_gene: TRBV4-1
CDR3nt: TGCGCCAGCAGACCGGGACTAGCGGCCTCCTACAATGAGCAGTTCTTC
CDR3aa: CASRPGLAASYNEQFF

abundance: .
d_gene: TRBD1
j_gene: TRBJ2-7
v_gene: TRBV7-8
CDR3nt: TGTGCCAGCAGCATCGGACAGGGTTCGTCCGAGCAGTACTTC
CDR3aa: CASSIGQGSSEQYF

abundance: .
d_gene: TRBD2
j_gene: TRBJ2-7
v_gene: TRBV19
CDR3nt: TGTGCCAGTAGCCCCCGGGACTACTCCTACGAGCAGTACTTC
CDR3aa: CASSPRDYSYEQYF

abundance: .
d_gene: .
j_gene: TRBJ2-7
v_gene: TRBV3-1/TRBV3-2
CDR3nt: TGTGCCAGCAGCCAAGACGGGCAGGGGCTAAGTTCCTACGAGCAGTACTTC
CDR3aa: CASSQDGQGLSSYEQYF

abundance: .
d_gene: TRBD1
j_gene: TRBJ2-1
v_gene: TRBV3-1/TRBV3-2
CDR3nt: TGTGCCAGCAGCCAACCCCCCGGGACAGGGAACCACAATGAGCAGTTCTTC
CDR3aa: CASSQPPGTGNHNEQFF

abundance: .
d_gene: .
j_gene: TRBJ1-4
v_gene: TRBV5-1
CDR3nt: TGCGCCAGCAGCCCACAGGGTAGGGAAAATGAAAAACTGTTTTTT
CDR3aa: CASSPQGRENEKLFF